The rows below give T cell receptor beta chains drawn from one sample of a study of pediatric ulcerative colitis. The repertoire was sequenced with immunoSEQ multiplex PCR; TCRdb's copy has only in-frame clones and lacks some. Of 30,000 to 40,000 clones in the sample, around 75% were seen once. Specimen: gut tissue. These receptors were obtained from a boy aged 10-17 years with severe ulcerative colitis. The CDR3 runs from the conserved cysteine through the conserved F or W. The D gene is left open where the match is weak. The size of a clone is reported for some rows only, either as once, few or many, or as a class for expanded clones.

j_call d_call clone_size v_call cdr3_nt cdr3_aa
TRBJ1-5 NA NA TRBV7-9 TGTGCCAGCAGCGAGGGACCTACTGAGGGTCAGCCCCAGCATTTT CASSEGPTEGQPQHF
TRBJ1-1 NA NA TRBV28 TGTGCCAGCAGTTTACGCATTCTTTCTGAAGCTTTCTTT CASSLRILSEAFF
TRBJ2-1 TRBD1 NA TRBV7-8 TGTGCCAGCGGGACAGGGCCCAGGAATGAGCAGTTCTTC CASGTGPRNEQFF
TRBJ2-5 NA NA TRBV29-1 TGCAGCGTTGTTGACAGTTTGAGAGAAGAGACCCAGTACTTC CSVVDSLREETQYF
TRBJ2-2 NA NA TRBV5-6 TGTGCCAGCAGCTTAGGCTGGCCGAACACCGGGGAGCTGTTTTTT CASSLGWPNTGELFF
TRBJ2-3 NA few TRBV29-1 TGCAGCGTTGAAGATCGCTACAAGTCTAGCACAGATACGCAGTATTTT CSVEDRYKSSTDTQYF
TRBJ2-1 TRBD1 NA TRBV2 TGTGCCAGCAGTGAGGGACAGGGCGGCGAGCAGTTCTTC CASSEGQGGEQFF
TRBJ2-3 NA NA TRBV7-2 TGTGCCAGCAGCTTAGGCCTGGTGGCAGTAAGCACAGATACGCAGTATTTT CASSLGLVAVSTDTQYF
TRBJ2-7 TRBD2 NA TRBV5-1 TGCGCCAGCAGCTTGCGGGATAGCGGGGGGCCTACGTACCAATACGAGCAGTACTTC CASSLRDSGGPTYQYEQYF
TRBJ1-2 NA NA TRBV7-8 TGTGCCAGCAGCTTAGAAGGGGAGGGGTACTATGGCTACACCTTC CASSLEGEGYYGYTF
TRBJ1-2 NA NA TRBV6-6 TGTGCCAGCAGTTACGTGTTGGGGGAAGGCTACACCTTC CASSYVLGEGYTF
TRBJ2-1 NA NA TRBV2 TGTGCCAGCAGTGATCGGGATGAGCAGTTCTTC CASSDRDEQFF
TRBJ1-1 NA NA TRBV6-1 TGTGCCAGCAGTGAAGCCGCAGTGAACACTGAAGCTTTCTTT CASSEAAVNTEAFF
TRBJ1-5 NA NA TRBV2 TGTGCCAGCAGTGACGGGCCGGGGGTCAGTAGCAATCAGCCCCAGCATTTT CASSDGPGVSSNQPQHF
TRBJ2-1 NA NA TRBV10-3 TGTGCCATCAGTGAGCCAGGGTCAAGGGCCGAGCAGTTCTTC CAISEPGSRAEQFF
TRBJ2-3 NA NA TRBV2 TGTGCCAGCAGACAGGGGGGGGATACGCAGTATTTT CASRQGGDTQYF
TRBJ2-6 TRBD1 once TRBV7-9 TGTGCCAGCAGCTCCTGGAGGGACAGGGGTTCATCTGGGGCCAACGTCCTGACTTTC CASSSWRDRGSSGANVLTF
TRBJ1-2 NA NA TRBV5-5 TGTGCCAGCAGCCCGGGCTGGGAGGGAACCTATGGCTACACCTTC CASSPGWEGTYGYTF
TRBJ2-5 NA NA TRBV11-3 TGTGCCAGCAGCTTAGGGACAGACCAAGAGACCCAGTACTTC CASSLGTDQETQYF
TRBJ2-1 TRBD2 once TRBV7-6 TGTGCCAGCAGCTTAGCGGCGGGGGACCACCCCAATGAGCAGTTCTTC CASSLAAGDHPNEQFF
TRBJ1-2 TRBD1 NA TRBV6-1 TGTGCCAGCAGTGAAGGGGGGACAGGGGCAAACTATGGCTACACCTTC CASSEGGTGANYGYTF
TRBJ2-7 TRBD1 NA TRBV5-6 TGTGCCAGCAGCATGACAGGGGACTACGAGCAGTACTTC CASSMTGDYEQYF
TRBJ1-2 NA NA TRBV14 TGTGCCAGCAGCTTCGACAGTAACTATGGCTACACCTTC CASSFDSNYGYTF
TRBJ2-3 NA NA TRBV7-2 TGTGCCAGCAGCTTGCGATCCGGGGGCGATACGCAGTATTTT CASSLRSGGDTQYF
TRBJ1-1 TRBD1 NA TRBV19 TGTGCCAGTAGTCTAGGGTCCAGGGGGCGAGGAAGTGGTCGAGGAAGCACTGAAGCTTTCTTT CASSLGSRGRGSGRGSTEAFF
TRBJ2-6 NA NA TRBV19 TGTGCCAGTAGTCGGGGACTTCTCCGCTCTGGGGCCAACGTCCTGACTTTC CASSRGLLRSGANVLTF
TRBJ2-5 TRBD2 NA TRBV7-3 TGTGCCAGCAGCTCCAATCGTGGGGGGGTGGAGACCCAGTACTTC CASSSNRGGVETQYF
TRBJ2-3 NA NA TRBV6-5 TGTGCCAGCAGTTACTCGAGAAACAGTTTGGATACGCAGTATTTT CASSYSRNSLDTQYF
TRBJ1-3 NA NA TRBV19 TGTGCCAGTAGTATGAGAGACAAGGGAAACACCATATATTTT CASSMRDKGNTIYF
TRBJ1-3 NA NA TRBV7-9 TGTGCCAGCAGCCCCCGCGGGCGCTCTGGAAACACCATATATTTT CASSPRGRSGNTIYF
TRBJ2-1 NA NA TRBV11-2 TGTGCCAGCGGCGACAGGATAAATGAGCAGTTCTTC CASGDRINEQFF
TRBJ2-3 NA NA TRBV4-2 TGTGCCAGCAGCCAAGAGATAGTGGGGGGGCAGGGTACGCAGTATTTT CASSQEIVGGQGTQYF
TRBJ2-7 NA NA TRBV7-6 TGTGCCAGCAGCCCGACAGCAGCCTACGAGCAGTACTTC CASSPTAAYEQYF
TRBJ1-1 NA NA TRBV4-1 TGCGCCAGCAGCCGAGAGGATAACACTGAAGCTTTCTTT CASSREDNTEAFF
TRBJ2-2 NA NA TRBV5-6 TGTGCCAGCAGCTTTAGGTCGAACACCGGGGAGCTGTTTTTT CASSFRSNTGELFF
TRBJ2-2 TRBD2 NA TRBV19 TGTGCCAGTAGTACCTCTAGCGGGGGCCTTTTCACCGGGGAGCTGTTTTTT CASSTSSGGLFTGELFF
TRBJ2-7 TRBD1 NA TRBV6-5 TGTGCCAGCAGTGACAGGGGCGGTTACGAGCAGTACTTC CASSDRGGYEQYF
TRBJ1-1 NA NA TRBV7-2 TGTGCCAGCAGCCCGGTGAGAGCCGAAGCTTTCTTT CASSPVRAEAFF
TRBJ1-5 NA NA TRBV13 TGTGCCAGCAGCTCCGGCCTGGATCCCGGGTACCAGCATTTT CASSSGLDPGYQHF
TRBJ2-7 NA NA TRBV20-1 TGCAGTGCCCAGGACGCCTACGAGCAGTACTTC CSAQDAYEQYF
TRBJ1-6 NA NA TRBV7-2 TGTGCCAGCAGCCTAGACTCGACAGTTAATAATTCACCCCTCCACTTT CASSLDSTVNNSPLHF
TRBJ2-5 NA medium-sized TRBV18 TGTGCCAGCTCACCATCCGATACCAGGACCCAGTACTTC CASSPSDTRTQYF
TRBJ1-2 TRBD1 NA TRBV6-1 TGTGCCAGCAGGGTGGACAGGGGTACTCCCGGCTACACCTTC CASRVDRGTPGYTF
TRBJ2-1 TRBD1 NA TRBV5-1 TGCGCCAGCAGCGTCCGACAGGGGGCTGAGCAGTTCTTC CASSVRQGAEQFF
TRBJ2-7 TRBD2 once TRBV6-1 TGTGCCAGCACCCTTGATCTGGGGAGGGGAGCCGAGCAGTACTTC CASTLDLGRGAEQYF
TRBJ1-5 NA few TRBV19 TGTGCCAGTAGTATCTTCAGGGCAGGCACTCAGCCCCAGCATTTT CASSIFRAGTQPQHF
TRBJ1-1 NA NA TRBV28 TGTGCCAGCAGTTTAGCGATCAGGGAAGGGGACACTGAAGCTTTCTTT CASSLAIREGDTEAFF
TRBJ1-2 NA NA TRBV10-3 TGTGCCATCAGTGAGTCAACGGAGGGGGGCTACACCTTC CAISESTEGGYTF
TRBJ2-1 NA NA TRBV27 TGTGCCAGCAGTTTATCGGCGGGGGACACGTACAATGAGCAGTTCTTC CASSLSAGDTYNEQFF
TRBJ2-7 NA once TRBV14 TGTGCCAGCAGCCAAGACGGAGCGGACTACGAGCAGTACTTC CASSQDGADYEQYF
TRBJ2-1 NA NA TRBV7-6 TGTGCCAGCAGCTTAGACAGGAGCTCCTACAATGAGCAGTTCTTC CASSLDRSSYNEQFF
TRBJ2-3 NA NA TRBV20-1 TGCAGTGCTATGTTGTTTTATACGCAGTATTTT CSAMLFYTQYF
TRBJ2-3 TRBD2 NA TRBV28 TGTGCCAGCAGTTTATCCCTAGCGGGGGGGCCTGGAGATACGCAGTATTTT CASSLSLAGGPGDTQYF